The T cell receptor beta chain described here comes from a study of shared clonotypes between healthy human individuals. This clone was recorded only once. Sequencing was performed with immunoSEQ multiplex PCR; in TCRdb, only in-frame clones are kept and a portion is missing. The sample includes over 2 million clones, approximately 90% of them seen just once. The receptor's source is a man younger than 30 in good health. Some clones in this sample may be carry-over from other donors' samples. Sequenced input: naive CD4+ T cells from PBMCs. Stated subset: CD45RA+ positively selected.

CDR3 sequence: CASSVVNSWGTGSMDEQYF. The CDR3 region has the DNA TGTGCCAGCAGCGTAGTTAATAGTTGGGGGACAGGGAGCATGGACGAGCAGTACTTC. The gene calls are TRBV9 and TRBJ2-7; 9 bases are a match to TRBD1. Germline values: CDR1 SGDLS, CDR2 YYNGEE. CDR3 length: 19 amino acids. V shed 0 bases and J 5 bases; nucleotides not matched to a gene: 18.